This TCR beta chain was profiled in a study of tumor-infiltrating lymphocytes in localized non-small cell lung cancer. The protocol was immunoSEQ multiplex PCR, while the TCRdb copy is restricted to in-frame clones and leaves out a portion. The sample shows fewer than 8,500 clones, 65% to 85% of them seen only once. Deletions cut 2 bases from V and 9 bases from J, with 8 bases between. This CDR3 spans 12 amino acids. CDR1 and CDR2 (germline): MNHEY, SMNVEV (reference sequence). This clone was counted a single time. Sample: lung tumor tissue. The sequence came from a human donor with non-small cell lung cancer. The chain joins TRBV27 to TRBJ1-5; D ambiguous. As DNA, the CDR3 is TGTGCCAGCAGTTTAACCGGAGGGCCCCAGCATTTT. Its protein product is CASSLTGGPQHF.